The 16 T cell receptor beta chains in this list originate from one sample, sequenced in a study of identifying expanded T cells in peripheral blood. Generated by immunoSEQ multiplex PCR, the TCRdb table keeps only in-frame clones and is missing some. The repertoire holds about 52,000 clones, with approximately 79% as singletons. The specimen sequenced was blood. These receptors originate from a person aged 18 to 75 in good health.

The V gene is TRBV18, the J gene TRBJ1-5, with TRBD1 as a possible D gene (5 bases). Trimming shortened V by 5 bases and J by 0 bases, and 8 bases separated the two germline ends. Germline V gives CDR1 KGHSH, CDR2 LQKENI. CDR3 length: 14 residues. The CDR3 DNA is TGTGCCAGCTCAGGGGGACTTAGCAATCAGCCCCAGCATTTT. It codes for CASSGGLSNQPQHF. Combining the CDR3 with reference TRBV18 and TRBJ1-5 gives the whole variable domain NAGVMQNPRHLVRRRGQEARLRCSPMKGHSHVYWYRQLPEEGLKFMVYLQKENIIDESGMPKERFSAEFPKEGPSILRIQQVVRGDSAAYFCASSGGLSNQPQHFGDGTRLSIL.

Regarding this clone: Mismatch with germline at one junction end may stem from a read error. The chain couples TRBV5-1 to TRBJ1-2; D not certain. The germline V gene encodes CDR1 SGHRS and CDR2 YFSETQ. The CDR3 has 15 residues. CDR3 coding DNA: TGTGCCAGCAGCTTGGATCTTAGGGAACTCTATGGCTACACCTTC. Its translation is CASSLDLRELYGYTF.

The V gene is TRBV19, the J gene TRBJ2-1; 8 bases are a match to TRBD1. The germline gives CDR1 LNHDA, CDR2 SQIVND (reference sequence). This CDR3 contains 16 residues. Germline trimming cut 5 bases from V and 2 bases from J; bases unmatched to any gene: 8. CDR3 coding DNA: TGTGCCAGTAGTGGCCTCAGGGGGCGAACCTACAATGAGCAGTTCTTC. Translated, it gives CASSGLRGRTYNEQFF. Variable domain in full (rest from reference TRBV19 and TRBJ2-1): DGGITQSPKYLFRKEGQNVTLSCEQNLNHDAMYWYRQDPGQGLRLIYYSQIVNDFQKGDIAEGYSVSREKKESFPLTVTSAQKNPTAFYLCASSGLRGRTYNEQFFGPGTRLTVL.

The CDR3 here is CASRGGRLEQFF. The DNA for the CDR3 is TGTGCCTCGAGGGGGGGCCGTCTTGAGCAGTTCTTC. The rearrangement links TRBV2 to TRBJ2-1; tentative D call: TRBD2 (7 bases). The germline V gene encodes CDR1 SNHLY and CDR2 FYNNEI. The germline V and J ends were trimmed by 11 bases and 9 bases, with 17 bases remaining between them. The CDR3 is 12 amino acids. Combining the CDR3 with reference TRBV2 and TRBJ2-1 gives the whole variable domain EPEVTQTPSHQVTQMGQEVILRCVPISNHLYFYWYRQILGQKVEFLVSFYNNEISEKSEIFDDQFSVERPDGSNFTLKIRSTKLEDSAMYFCASRGGRLEQFFGPGTRLTVL.

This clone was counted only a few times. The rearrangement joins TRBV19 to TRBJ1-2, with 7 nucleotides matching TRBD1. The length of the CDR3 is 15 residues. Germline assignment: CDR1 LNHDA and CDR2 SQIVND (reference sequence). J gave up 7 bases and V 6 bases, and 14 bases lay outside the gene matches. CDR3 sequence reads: CASRRESGTDSGYTF. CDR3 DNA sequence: TGTGCCAGTAGGCGGGAATCCGGGACAGACTCTGGCTACACCTTC.

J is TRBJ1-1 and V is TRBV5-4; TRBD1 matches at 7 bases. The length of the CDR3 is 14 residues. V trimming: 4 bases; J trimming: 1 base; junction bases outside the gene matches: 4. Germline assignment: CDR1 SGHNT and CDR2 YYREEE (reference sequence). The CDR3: CASSQGQQNTEAFF. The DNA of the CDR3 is TGTGCCAGCAGCCAGGGACAGCAGAACACTGAAGCTTTCTTT.

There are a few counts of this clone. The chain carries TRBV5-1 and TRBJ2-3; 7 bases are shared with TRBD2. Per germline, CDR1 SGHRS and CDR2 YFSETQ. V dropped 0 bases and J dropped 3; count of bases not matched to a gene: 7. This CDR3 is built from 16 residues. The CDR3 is CASSLGRERGTDTQYF. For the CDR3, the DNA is TGCGCCAGCAGCTTGGGGCGGGAGAGGGGTACAGATACGCAGTATTTT.

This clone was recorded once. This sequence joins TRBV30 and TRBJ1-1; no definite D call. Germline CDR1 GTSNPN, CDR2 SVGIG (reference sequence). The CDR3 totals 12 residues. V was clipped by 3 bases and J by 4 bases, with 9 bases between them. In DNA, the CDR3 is TGTGCCTGGAGCGCAATCGGCACTGAAGCTTTCTTT. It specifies CAWSAIGTEAFF.

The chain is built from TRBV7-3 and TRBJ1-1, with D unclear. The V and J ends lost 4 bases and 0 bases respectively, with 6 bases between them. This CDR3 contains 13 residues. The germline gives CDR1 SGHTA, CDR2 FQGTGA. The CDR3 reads CASSSRVNTEAFF. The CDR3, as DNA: TGTGCCAGCAGCTCCCGGGTGAACACTGAAGCTTTCTTT.

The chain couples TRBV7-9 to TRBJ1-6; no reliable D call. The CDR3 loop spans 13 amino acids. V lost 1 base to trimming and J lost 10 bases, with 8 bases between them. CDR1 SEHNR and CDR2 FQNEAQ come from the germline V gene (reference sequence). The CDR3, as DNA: TGTGCCAGCAGCTTAGACTGGGGATCACCCCTCCACTTT. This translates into CASSLDWGSPLHF.

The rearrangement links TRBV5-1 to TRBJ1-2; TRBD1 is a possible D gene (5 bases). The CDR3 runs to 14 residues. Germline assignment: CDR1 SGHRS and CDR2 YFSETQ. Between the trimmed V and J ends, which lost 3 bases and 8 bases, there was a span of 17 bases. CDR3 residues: CASSSPGGAYGYTF. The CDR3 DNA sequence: TGCGCCAGCAGCTCCCCGGGAGGGGCGTACGGCTACACCTTC.

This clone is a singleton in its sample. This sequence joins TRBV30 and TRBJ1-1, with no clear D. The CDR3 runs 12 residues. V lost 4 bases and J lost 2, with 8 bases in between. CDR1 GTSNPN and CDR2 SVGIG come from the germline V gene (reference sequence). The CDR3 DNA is TGTGCCTGGAACCGGAAAAACACTGAAGCTTTCTTT. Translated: CAWNRKNTEAFF.

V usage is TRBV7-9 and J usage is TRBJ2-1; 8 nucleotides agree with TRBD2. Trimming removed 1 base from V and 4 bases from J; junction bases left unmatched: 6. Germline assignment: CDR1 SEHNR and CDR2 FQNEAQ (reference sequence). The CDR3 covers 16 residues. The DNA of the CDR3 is TGTGCCAGCAGCTTAGAGGGGCGGGGGGTATACAATGAGCAGTTCTTC. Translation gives CASSLEGRGVYNEQFF.

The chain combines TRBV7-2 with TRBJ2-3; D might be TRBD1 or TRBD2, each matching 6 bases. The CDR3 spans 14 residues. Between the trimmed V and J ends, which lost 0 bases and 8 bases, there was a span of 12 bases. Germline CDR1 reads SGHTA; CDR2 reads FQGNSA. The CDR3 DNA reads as TGTGCCAGCAGCTTAGCCCCACAGGGAGGTACGCAGTATTTT. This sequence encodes CASSLAPQGGTQYF.

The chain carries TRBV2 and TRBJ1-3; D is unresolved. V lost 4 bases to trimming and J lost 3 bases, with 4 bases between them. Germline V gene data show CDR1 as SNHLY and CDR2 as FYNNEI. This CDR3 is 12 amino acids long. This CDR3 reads CASSVSGNTIYF. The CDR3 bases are TGTGCCAGCAGTGTCAGTGGAAACACCATATATTTT.

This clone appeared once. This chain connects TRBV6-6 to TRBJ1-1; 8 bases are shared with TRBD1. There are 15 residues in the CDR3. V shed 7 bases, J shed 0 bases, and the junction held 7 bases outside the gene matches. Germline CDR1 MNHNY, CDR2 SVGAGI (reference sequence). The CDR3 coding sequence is TGTGCCAGCAATATTGGACAGGGATTGAACACTGAAGCTTTCTTT. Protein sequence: CASNIGQGLNTEAFF.